A selection of T cell receptor beta chains follows, all from one sample in a study of blood T cell repertoires in COVID-19. Clones were sequenced by immunoSEQ multiplex PCR, and TCRdb holds only the in-frame ones, with some missing. The sample yields approximately 250,000 clones, approximately 89% seen once. The sample taken for sequencing was PBMCs or T cells enriched from blood (not recorded which). These receptors were taken from a man between 35 and 55 years old who had been exposed to COVID-19. Each CDR3 is given with its conserved first and last residue. The order of the fields is J gene, clone size, V gene, D gene, CDR3 length, CDR3 DNA, CDR3 protein. The D gene is left open where the match is weak. Part of the rows lack a size; the others show once, few, many or a class for expanded clones.

TRBJ2-3	once	TRBV9	TRBD2	17	TGTGCCAGCAGCCCCGGGCTTAGCGGGCTTAGCACAGATACGCAGTATTTT	CASSPGLSGLSTDTQYF
TRBJ2-3	-	TRBV5-8	-	15	TGTGCCAGCAGACTAGGACGTACGTACACAGATACGCAGTATTTT	CASRLGRTYTDTQYF
TRBJ2-7	-	TRBV19	TRBD1	16	TGTGCCAGTAGTACCCCAGGGGACAGGGCCCCCTACGAGCAGTACTTC	CASSTPGDRAPYEQYF
TRBJ1-2	-	TRBV28	-	13	TGTGCCAGCACCGAACGGGGGGTAGATGGCTACACCTTC	CASTERGVDGYTF
TRBJ2-1	-	TRBV11-3	-	14	TGTGCCAGCAGCTTCATAGGAGGGTCGGACGAGCAGTTCTTC	CASSFIGGSDEQFF
TRBJ2-1	-	TRBV28	TRBD2	18	TGTGCCAGCAGTCTACCCCTAGGTAGGCGGGGGAAAGACAATGAGCAGTTCTTC	CASSLPLGRRGKDNEQFF
TRBJ1-4	once	TRBV5-1	TRBD1	16	TGCGCCAGCAGCTTTACTACAGGGGCGGGTAATGAAAAACTGTTTTTT	CASSFTTGAGNEKLFF
TRBJ2-7	-	TRBV30	-	14	TGTGCCTGGACGCGACAGACAAGCTCCTACGAGCAGTACTTC	CAWTRQTSSYEQYF
TRBJ2-2	-	TRBV6-5	TRBD1	13	TGTGCCAGCAGTCCCCGAGACAGGGCTGAGCTGTTTTTT	CASSPRDRAELFF
TRBJ2-1	-	TRBV13	-	12	TGTGCCAGCAGCTTTGGAGTAAATGAGCAGTTCTTC	CASSFGVNEQFF
TRBJ1-2	-	TRBV29-1	-	12	TGCAGCGCTGTGACAGGCATCTATGGCTACACCTTC	CSAVTGIYGYTF
TRBJ2-1	-	TRBV30	-	13	TGTGCCTGGAGTGTAGGGACTTACAATGAGCAGTTCTTC	CAWSVGTYNEQFF
TRBJ2-1	-	TRBV9	TRBD2	15	TGTGCCAGCAGCGTAGGGAGAGGGGACTATCTTGAGCAGTTCTTC	CASSVGRGDYLEQFF
TRBJ2-5	-	TRBV29-1	TRBD2	15	TGCAGCGCCCGGGGACTAGCGGGAGAAGGGGAGACCCAGTACTTC	CSARGLAGEGETQYF
TRBJ1-2	-	TRBV14	-	14	TGTGCCAGCAGCCTCTCCGACACAAGCTATGGCTACACCTTC	CASSLSDTSYGYTF
TRBJ1-5	-	TRBV3-1/TRBV3-2	-	14	TGTGCCAGCAGCCAAGATAGCGGGGGGAAGCCCCAGCATTTT	CASSQDSGGKPQHF
TRBJ1-4	-	TRBV14	-	13	TGTGCCAGCAACGCGAAAGGGGGTGAAAAACTGTTTTTT	CASNAKGGEKLFF
TRBJ2-1	-	TRBV18	-	18	TGTGCCAGCTCACCACCGGGGCTCAGGCTAAGCTCCTACAATGAGCAGTTCTTC	CASSPPGLRLSSYNEQFF
TRBJ1-4	-	TRBV28	-	15	TGTGCCAGCAGTTTGGCGCAGGGGAGGGTTGAAAAACTGTTTTTT	CASSLAQGRVEKLFF
TRBJ2-7	-	TRBV10-3	-	14	TGTGCCATCAGTGAAGGAGGGCCCGGCTACGAGCAGTACTTC	CAISEGGPGYEQYF
TRBJ2-2	-	TRBV9	TRBD2	15	TGTGCCAGCAGCGAGACTAGCGGGATCCCCGGGGAGCTGTTTTTT	CASSETSGIPGELFF
TRBJ2-2	once	TRBV5-1	-	16	TGCGCCAGCAGCTCCTGGACAGTCGCGAACACCGGGGAGCTGTTTTTT	CASSSWTVANTGELFF
TRBJ2-7	-	TRBV19	TRBD1	15	TGTGCCAGTAGTGCCCTTGGGACAGGGAGTTACGAGCAGTACTTC	CASSALGTGSYEQYF
TRBJ2-3	-	TRBV11-2	TRBD2	18	TGTGCCAGCAGCTGGGGACTAGCGGGAGGGCGGAGCACAGATACGCAGTATTTT	CASSWGLAGGRSTDTQYF
TRBJ2-7	-	TRBV6-2/TRBV6-3	TRBD1	14	TGTGCCAGCAGTTGGGGACAGGGAGGGTACGAGCAGTACTTC	CASSWGQGGYEQYF
TRBJ1-5	once	TRBV12-5	TRBD1	14	TGTGCTAGTGGTTTGGATGGACAGGGGGCGACCCAGCATTTT	CASGLDGQGATQHF
TRBJ1-2	-	TRBV27	TRBD1	12	TGTGCCAGCAGTCGGACAGGGGGAGGCTACACCTTC	CASSRTGGGYTF
TRBJ2-1	-	TRBV21-1	-	16	TGTGCCAGCAGCAAATCAGAGCGGGAGGGACGCAATGAGCAGTTCTTC	CASSKSEREGRNEQFF
TRBJ1-1	-	TRBV5-1	TRBD1	17	TGCGCCAGCAGCTCCGGACAGGGAAGGCAGCGGAACACTGAAGCTTTCTTT	CASSSGQGRQRNTEAFF
TRBJ2-5	-	TRBV6-6	TRBD2	15	TGTGCCAGCAGTTACGGTACTAGCGATTCGGAGACCCAGTACTTC	CASSYGTSDSETQYF
TRBJ2-1	once	TRBV7-3	TRBD2	14	TGTGCCAGCAGCTTAGGGGTAGTAGCGGGAGCACAGTTCTTC	CASSLGVVAGAQFF
TRBJ1-1	-	TRBV13	TRBD1	15	TGTGCCAGCAGCCTACCGGGACAGATGAACACTGAAGCTTTCTTT	CASSLPGQMNTEAFF
TRBJ1-1	-	TRBV28	-	14	TGTGCCACCGACGGACTTTCTACGAACACTGAAGCTTTCTTT	CATDGLSTNTEAFF
TRBJ1-1	-	TRBV30	-	14	TGTGCCTGGTTCATCAAAACAACGGGCACTGAAGCTTTCTTT	CAWFIKTTGTEAFF
TRBJ2-7	-	TRBV28	TRBD2	13	TGTGCCAGCGTCCGGGGGGGACCCTACGAGCAGTACTTC	CASVRGGPYEQYF
TRBJ2-1	-	TRBV27	TRBD2	15	TGTGCCAGCAGCCCCGGGACTAGCGGGGTCAATGAGCAGTTCTTC	CASSPGTSGVNEQFF
TRBJ2-5	-	TRBV7-2	TRBD1	15	TGTGCCAGCAGCTTAGGACAGGGGATACGGGAGACCCAGTACTTC	CASSLGQGIRETQYF
TRBJ1-5	-	TRBV24-1	-	13	TGTGCCACCAGTGGGCAGGGATATCAGCCCCAGCATTTT	CATSGQGYQPQHF
TRBJ2-2	-	TRBV21-1	-	16	TGTGCCAGCAGCCTCCCCCCCATCGGGACTTTAAGGGAGCTGTTTTTT	CASSLPPIGTLRELFF
TRBJ2-5	-	TRBV20-1	TRBD2	16	TGCAGTGCTAGTCGCACTAGCGGGAGTATGAGGGAGACCCAGTACTTC	CSASRTSGSMRETQYF
TRBJ1-5	-	TRBV19	TRBD1	16	TGTGCCAGTAGAACTGGGACAGGGGAAAAGGTTTGGGTCCGGCATTTT	CASRTGTGEKVWVRHF
TRBJ1-1	-	TRBV5-6	-	12	TGTGCCAGCAGCCGACAGGATAGCGAAGCTTTCTTT	CASSRQDSEAFF
TRBJ2-1	-	TRBV14	TRBD2	15	TGTGCCAGCAGCCAGGTTAGCGGGAGTGGTTATGAGCAGTTCTTC	CASSQVSGSGYEQFF
TRBJ2-7	-	TRBV5-1	TRBD1	14	TGCGCCAGCAGCTTCAGGGGGCGTTCCTACGAGCAGTACTTC	CASSFRGRSYEQYF
TRBJ1-2	-	TRBV7-9	TRBD1	15	TGTGCCAGCAGCTCCCGGGACAGGGCAAACTATGGCTACACCTTC	CASSSRDRANYGYTF
TRBJ2-3	-	TRBV3-1/TRBV3-2	TRBD2	15	TGTGCCAGCAGCCCGACTAGCGGGCCCACAGATACGCAGTATTTT	CASSPTSGPTDTQYF
TRBJ2-2	-	TRBV3-1/TRBV3-2	TRBD1	16	TGTGCCAGCAGCCAGGGATGGACAGGGACGGGCGGGGAGCTGTTTTTT	CASSQGWTGTGGELFF
TRBJ2-7	-	TRBV28	-	14	TGTGCCAGCAGCGGACGTCCGGGGTTTGCCGAGCAGTACTTC	CASSGRPGFAEQYF
TRBJ2-4	-	TRBV5-1	-	15	TGCGCCAGCAGCTTACAGGGTGGAACCAAAAACATTCAGTACTTC	CASSLQGGTKNIQYF
TRBJ1-4	-	TRBV28	-	16	TGTGCCAGCAGTTCCCGGACAATTTCAACTAATGAAAAACTGTTTTTT	CASSSRTISTNEKLFF
TRBJ2-1	-	TRBV19	TRBD2	14	TGTGCCAGTAGTTTAGGACTAGCACACAATGAGCAGTTCTTC	CASSLGLAHNEQFF
TRBJ2-7	-	TRBV13	-	12	TGTGCCAGCAGCTCCGCGTACTACGAGCAGTACTTC	CASSSAYYEQYF
TRBJ1-2	-	TRBV27	-	13	TGTGCCAGCAGTTTAGGGGGGAGGGATGGCTACACCTTC	CASSLGGRDGYTF
TRBJ2-1	-	TRBV4-1	-	18	TGCGCCAGCAGCCAGGCGGACTTCCTGGGATCGTCCTACAATGAGCAGTTCTTC	CASSQADFLGSSYNEQFF
TRBJ1-6	-	TRBV5-1	-	15	TGCGCCAGCAGCTTGGAATTTCTGGGGGCCTCACCCCTCCACTTT	CASSLEFLGASPLHF